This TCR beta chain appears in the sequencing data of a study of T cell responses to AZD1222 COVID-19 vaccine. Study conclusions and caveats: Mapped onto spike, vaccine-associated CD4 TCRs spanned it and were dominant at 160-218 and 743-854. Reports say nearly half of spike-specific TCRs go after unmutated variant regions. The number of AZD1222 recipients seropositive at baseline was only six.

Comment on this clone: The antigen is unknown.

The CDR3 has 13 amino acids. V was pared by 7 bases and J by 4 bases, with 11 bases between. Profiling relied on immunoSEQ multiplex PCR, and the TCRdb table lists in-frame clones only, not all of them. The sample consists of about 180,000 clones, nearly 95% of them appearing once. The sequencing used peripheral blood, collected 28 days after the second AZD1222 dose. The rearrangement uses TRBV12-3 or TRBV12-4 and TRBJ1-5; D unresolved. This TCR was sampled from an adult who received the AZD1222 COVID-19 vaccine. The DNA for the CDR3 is TGTGCCAGCATCGGGAGTCTGAATCAGCCCCAGCATTTT. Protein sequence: CASIGSLNQPQHF.